The 15 T cell receptor beta chains reported below all come from one sample, sequenced in a study of T cell responses to AZD1222 COVID-19 vaccine. The assay was immunoSEQ multiplex PCR, and TCRdb's table has in-frame clones only and misses some. The sample holds about 82,000 clones, 90% to 95% seen once. The material sequenced was peripheral blood, taken 28 days after the second AZD1222 dose. The receptors were sampled from an adult who received the AZD1222 COVID-19 vaccine.

The rearrangement uses TRBV18 and TRBJ2-7, with 8 nucleotides matching TRBD1. The V segment lost 3 bases and the J segment 4 bases; nucleotides outside the gene matches: 5. Germline CDR1 reads KGHSH; CDR2 reads LQKENI. The CDR3 length is 14 residues. Written as DNA, the CDR3 is TGTGCCAGCTCACCTAGGACAGGGTGGTACGAGCAGTACTTC. Translating it yields CASSPRTGWYEQYF.

This clone was picked up one time. The V call is TRBV7-2, the J call TRBJ2-7; D not resolved. V was shortened by 9 bases and J by 4 bases, with 19 bases between the two germline ends. Germline V gene lookup returns CDR1 SGHTA and CDR2 FQGNSA. The CDR3 is 14 residues long. CDR3 sequence reads: CASSNTQGPYEQYF. CDR3 sequence (DNA): TGTGCCAGTTCAAATACACAAGGCCCTTACGAGCAGTACTTC. The full variable domain, with the rest looked up from reference TRBV7-2 and TRBJ2-7, is GAGVSQSPSNKVTEKGKDVELRCDPISGHTALYWYRQSLGQGLEFLIYFQGNSAPDKSGLPSDRFSAERTGGSVSTLTIQRTQQEDSAVYLCASSNTQGPYEQYFGPGTRLTVT.

A remark on this clone: One end of the junction varies from germline; a read error may be responsible. This chain connects TRBV6-1 to TRBJ2-1; 7 nucleotides match TRBD1. Germline CDR1 is MNHNS and CDR2 is SASEGT. The CDR3 totals 15 residues. CDR3: CASREDRDSYNEQFF. The CDR3 region has the DNA TGTGCCAGCAGGGAAGACAGGGACTCCTACAATGAGCAGTTCTTC.

The V gene is TRBV2, the J gene TRBJ1-2; D not resolved. Trimming removed 4 bases from V and 0 bases from J, with 6 bases in between. Germline assignment: CDR1 SNHLY and CDR2 FYNNEI. The CDR3 sequence is 13 residues long. CDR3 sequence reads: CASSGTANYGYTF. The CDR3 nucleotides read TGTGCCAGCAGTGGTACGGCTAACTATGGCTACACCTTC.

The genes are TRBV19 and TRBJ1-5; D gene unclear. V was trimmed by 3 bases and J by 4 bases, leaving 13 bases between them. Germline V gene lookup returns CDR1 LNHDA and CDR2 SQIVND (reference sequence). There are 15 residues in the CDR3. CDR3 nucleotides: TGTGCCAGTAGTATTTGGGCAGCTAAAAATCAGCCCCAGCATTTT. As protein: CASSIWAAKNQPQHF. Together with reference TRBV19 and TRBJ1-5, the CDR3 gives the full variable domain: DGGITQSPKYLFRKEGQNVTLSCEQNLNHDAMYWYRQDPGQGLRLIYYSQIVNDFQKGDIAEGYSVSREKKESFPLTVTSAQKNPTAFYLCASSIWAAKNQPQHFGDGTRLSIL.

V gene TRBV30 combines with J gene TRBJ1-2; no reliable D call. V shed 0 bases and J shed 4 bases, with 3 bases lying between them. The CDR3 is 11 amino acids. Germline V CDR1 and CDR2: GTSNPN, SVGIG (reference sequence). CDR3 residues: CAWSVLYGYTF. The DNA of the CDR3 is TGTGCCTGGAGTGTCCTCTATGGCTACACCTTC.

The gene calls are TRBV6-1 and TRBJ1-4, with TRBD1 matching 7 bases. The CDR3 is 14 amino acids. Germline V lookup: CDR1 MNHNS, CDR2 SASEGT. V was clipped by 1 base and J by 6 bases; unmatched bases: 2. CDR3 sequence (DNA): TGTGCCAGCAGTGAAGGGACAGGTTATGAAAAACTGTTTTTT. This gives the protein CASSEGTGYEKLFF.

The rearrangement uses TRBV15 and TRBJ1-2; D is perhaps TRBD1 (5 bases). Per the germline V gene, CDR1 is LNHNV and CDR2 is YYDKDF (reference sequence). Trimming shortened V by 7 bases and J by 4 bases, and 16 bases separated the two germline ends. The CDR3 length is 14 residues. DNA for the CDR3: TGTGCCACCAAAGTCGGCGGGCAGGGCTATGGCTACACCTTC. The encoded protein is CATKVGGQGYGYTF.

The sample holds one count of this clone. One end of the junction fails to match germline, which may point to a read error. This sequence joins TRBV6-1 and TRBJ2-7; D is uncertain. The CDR3 covers 13 residues. In germline, CDR1 is MNHNS, CDR2 SASEGT. The DNA for the CDR3 is TGTGCCAGCAGGGAAGGGCAGTACTACGAGCAGTACTTC. Residues: CASREGQYYEQYF.

V gene TRBV5-1 combines with J gene TRBJ1-2; 9 bases align to TRBD1. With 3 bases clipped from V and 5 bases from J, the junction kept 14 bases outside the gene matches. Germline V gene data show CDR1 as SGHRS and CDR2 as YFSETQ. This CDR3 spans 17 amino acids. The CDR3 is CASSWGQGFTQPYGYTF. Written as DNA, the CDR3 is TGCGCCAGCAGCTGGGGACAGGGCTTCACCCAGCCATATGGCTACACCTTC.

The sample holds one count of this clone. The CDR3 region has the DNA TGCGCCAGCAGCTTGGCGGTGGGGAACACCGGGGAGCTGTTTTTT. Translating gives CASSLAVGNTGELFF. J is TRBJ2-2 and V is TRBV5-1; D is undetermined. Trimming removed 0 bases at V and 1 base at J, with 7 bases between. The V gene's germline CDR1 is SGHRS and CDR2 YFSETQ. The CDR3 is made up of 15 amino acids.

The J gene is TRBJ1-2, the V gene TRBV11-2, with D possibly matching TRBD1 (6 bases). The CDR3 length is 13 residues. V lost 4 bases, J lost 7 bases, and 13 bases lay in between. From germline, CDR1 is SGHAT and CDR2 FQNNGV. CDR3 sequence reads: CASSWGGRTGYTF. The CDR3 DNA follows: TGTGCCAGCAGCTGGGGGGGCAGGACTGGCTACACCTTC.

This clone has just one count. This chain uses TRBV11-3 with TRBJ1-1; D remains unclear. The CDR3 totals 13 residues. The germline V gene has CDR1 SGHNT and CDR2 YENEEA. Between the trimmed V and J ends, which lost 7 bases and 0 bases, there was a span of 9 bases. CDR3 coding DNA: TGTGCCAGCACCATTAACCTGAACACTGAAGCTTTCTTT. This translates into CASTINLNTEAFF.

The chain recombines TRBV9 with TRBJ2-4; D not resolved. The germline gives CDR1 SGDLS, CDR2 YYNGEE. The length of the CDR3 is 14 residues. Between the trimmed V and J ends, which lost 2 bases and 8 bases, there was a span of 14 bases. For the CDR3, the DNA is TGTGCCAGCAGCGTCAGGCCGGCCGCTGACATTCAGTACTTC. It codes for CASSVRPAADIQYF.

The chain is built from TRBV3-1 (or the pseudogene TRBV3-2) and TRBJ2-3; TRBD1 aligns across 8 bases. V gave up 4 bases and J gave up 3 bases; unmatched junction bases: 9. The germline CDR1 and CDR2 sequences are LGHDT and YNNKEL (reference sequence). This CDR3 is built from 16 residues. CDR3 loop: CASSPSRGRRTDTQYF. The CDR3 DNA sequence: TGTGCCAGCAGCCCCAGCAGGGGGCGGAGGACAGATACGCAGTATTTT.